The TCR beta chain under discussion was sequenced for a study of cytomegalovirus exposure and HLA in healthy donors. The PCR employed 60 Vbeta primers together with 13 Jbeta primers. Assay used: immunoSEQ multiplex PCR; TCRdb lists only in-frame clones, some missing. The sample lists over 150,000 clones, about 71% occurring once. The CDR3 totals 14 residues. Per germline, CDR1 MNHEY and CDR2 SVGAGI. Losses at the gene ends were 6 bases for V and 5 bases for J; bases not matched to a gene: 5. This rearrangement joins TRBV6-5 to TRBJ1-5; 9 bases are a match to TRBD1. The TCR comes from a woman aged 35 to 49 in good health and CMV-seropositive. Sequenced: PBMCs. CDR3 loop: CASRTTGGDQPQHF. CDR3 coding DNA: TGTGCCAGCAGGACGACAGGGGGTGATCAGCCCCAGCATTTT.